This TCR beta chain was found in a study of T cell changes during pregnancy in multiple sclerosis. TCRdb's table, derived via immunoSEQ multiplex PCR, lists solely in-frame clones and lacks some. This repertoire shows some 85,000 clones, nearly 95% found once; its top ten account for 0.85% to 1.3%. Germline CDR1 reads LNHDA; CDR2 reads SQIVND (reference sequence). Trimming left V 4 bases short and J 8 bases short, with 12 bases between. The CDR3 extends over 13 amino acids. This receptor was taken from a female donor with multiple sclerosis, enrolled in a pregnancy study. This specimen consisted of peripheral blood, obtained in the second trimester of pregnancy. The chain joins TRBV19 to TRBJ2-4, with a weak D call TRBD2 (6 bases). The CDR3 protein is CASSTRDSDIQYF. The CDR3 bases are TGTGCCAGTAGTACCCGGGACTCTGACATTCAGTACTTC.